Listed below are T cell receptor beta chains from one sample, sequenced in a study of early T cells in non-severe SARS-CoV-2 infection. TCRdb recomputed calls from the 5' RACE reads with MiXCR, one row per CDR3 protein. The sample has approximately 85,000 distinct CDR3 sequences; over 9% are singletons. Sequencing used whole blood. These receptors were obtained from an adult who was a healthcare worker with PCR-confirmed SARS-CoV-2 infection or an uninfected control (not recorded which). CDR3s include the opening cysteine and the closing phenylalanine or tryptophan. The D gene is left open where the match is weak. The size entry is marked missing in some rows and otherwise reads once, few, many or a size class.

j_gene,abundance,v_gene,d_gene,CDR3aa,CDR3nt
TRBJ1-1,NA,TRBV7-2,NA,CASSFVQGYTEAFF,TGTGCCAGCAGCTTCGTCCAGGGATACACTGAAGCTTTCTTT
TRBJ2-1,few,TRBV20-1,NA,CSAGGDSGTSYNEQFF,TGCAGTGCTGGAGGGGATAGCGGAACCTCCTACAATGAGCAGTTCTTC
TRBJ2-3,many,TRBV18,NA,CASSPSGTQYF,TGTGCCAGCTCCCCCTCGGGGACGCAGTATTTT
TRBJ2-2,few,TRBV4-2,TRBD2,CASSPAAGETGTGELFF,TGTGCCAGCAGCCCCGCAGCGGGGGAGACCGGCACCGGGGAGCTGTTTTTT
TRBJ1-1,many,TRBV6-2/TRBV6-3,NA,CASSFIGVNTEAFF,TGTGCCAGCAGTTTCATTGGGGTGAACACTGAAGCTTTCTTT
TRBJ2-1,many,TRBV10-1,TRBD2,CASSESLAGYNEQFF,TGCGCCAGCAGTGAGTCCCTAGCGGGGTACAATGAGCAGTTCTTC
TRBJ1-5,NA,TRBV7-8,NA,CASSLVDGTAQHF,TGTGCCAGCAGCTTAGTAGACGGAACGGCCCAGCATTTT
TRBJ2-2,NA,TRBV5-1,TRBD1,CASSLGDRVPAGELFF,TGCGCCAGCAGCTTGGGGGACAGGGTCCCCGCCGGGGAGCTGTTTTTT
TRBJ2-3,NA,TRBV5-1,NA,CATGRDLATSDTQYF,TGCGCCACCGGCCGGGACCTAGCCACTTCAGATACGCAGTATTTT
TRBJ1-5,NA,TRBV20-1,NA,CSARDQGSNQPQHF,TGCAGTGCTAGAGATCAGGGTAGCAATCAGCCCCAGCATTTT
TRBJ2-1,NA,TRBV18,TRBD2,CASSPGLAGSNEQFF,TGTGCCAGCTCACCGGGACTAGCGGGTAGCAATGAGCAGTTCTTC
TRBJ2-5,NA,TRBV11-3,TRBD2,CASSLGTSGSEETQYF,TGTGCCAGCAGCCTCGGGACTAGCGGGAGTGAAGAGACCCAGTACTTC
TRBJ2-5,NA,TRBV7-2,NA,CASSLTGMTRSETQYF,TGTGCCAGCAGCTTGACAGGGATGACTAGATCGGAGACCCAGTACTTC
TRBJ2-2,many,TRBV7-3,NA,CASSLANGELFF,TGTGCCAGCAGCTTGGCCAACGGGGAGCTGTTTTTT
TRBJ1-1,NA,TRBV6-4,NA,CASSEQRDGTEAFF,TGTGCCAGCAGTGAGCAAAGGGACGGAACTGAAGCTTTCTTT
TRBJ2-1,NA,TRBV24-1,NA,CAIQVGGTAGYNEQFF,TGTGCCATCCAAGTGGGCGGGACTGCGGGCTACAATGAGCAGTTCTTC
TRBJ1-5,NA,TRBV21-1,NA,CASSNSDQPQHF,TGTGCCAGCAGCAATTCGGATCAGCCCCAGCATTTT
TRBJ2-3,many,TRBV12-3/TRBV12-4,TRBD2,CASSFEAGGPDTQYF,TGTGCCAGCAGTTTTGAAGCGGGAGGGCCTGATACGCAGTATTTT
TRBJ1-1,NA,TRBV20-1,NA,CSARRTELEAFF,TGCAGTGCTAGAAGGACAGAACTAGAAGCTTTCTTT
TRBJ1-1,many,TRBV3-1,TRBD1,CASSHGQGGSFF,TGTGCCAGCAGCCACGGACAGGGGGGCTCTTTCTTT
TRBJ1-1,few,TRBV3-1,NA,CASSQESANTEAFF,TGTGCCAGCAGCCAAGAGTCGGCGAACACTGAAGCTTTCTTT
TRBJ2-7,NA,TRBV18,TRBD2,CASSPPSGSYEQYF,TGTGCCAGCTCACCGCCTAGCGGAAGTTACGAGCAGTACTTC
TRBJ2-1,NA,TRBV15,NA,CATKDSGAYEQFF,TGTGCCACCAAAGATTCGGGGGCGTACGAGCAGTTCTTC
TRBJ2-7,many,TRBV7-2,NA,CASSLISGAYEQYF,TGTGCCAGCAGCTTAATCAGCGGAGCCTACGAGCAGTACTTC
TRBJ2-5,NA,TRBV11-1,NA,CASSSFRGETQYF,TGTGCCAGCAGCTCCTTTCGTGGGGAGACCCAGTACTTC
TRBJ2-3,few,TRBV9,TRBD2,CASSHGGGRSTDTQYF,TGTGCCAGCAGCCATGGGGGCGGGAGGAGTACAGATACGCAGTATTTT
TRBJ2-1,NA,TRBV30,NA,CAWSVGNEQFF,TGTGCCTGGAGTGTAGGAAATGAGCAGTTCTTC
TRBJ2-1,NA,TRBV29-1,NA,CSVGSREQFF,TGCAGCGTTGGATCCCGAGAGCAGTTCTTC
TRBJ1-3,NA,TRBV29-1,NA,CSATTSLTGNTIYF,TGCAGCGCAACCACTTCCCTGACTGGAAACACCATATATTTT
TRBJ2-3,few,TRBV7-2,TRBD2,CASSATLAGSTDTQYF,TGTGCCAGCAGCGCGACACTAGCGGGTAGCACAGATACGCAGTATTTT
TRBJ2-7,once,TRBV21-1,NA,CASSGFSGRAGEQYF,TGTGCCAGCAGCGGGTTTAGCGGGAGGGCGGGCGAGCAGTACTTC
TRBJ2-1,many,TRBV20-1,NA,CSASERPAAYNEQFF,TGCAGTGCTAGCGAACGTCCCGCCGCCTACAATGAGCAGTTCTTC
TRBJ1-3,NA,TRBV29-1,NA,CSVGDLGNTIYF,TGCAGCGTGGGGGACCTTGGAAACACCATATATTTT
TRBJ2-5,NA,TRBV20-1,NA,CSARRPPGETQYF,TGCAGTGCTAGACGGCCCCCGGGGGAGACCCAGTACTTC
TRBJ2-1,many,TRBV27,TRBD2,CASRRAPSGLYNEQFF,TGTGCCAGCAGGAGGGCCCCTAGCGGACTCTACAATGAGCAGTTCTTC
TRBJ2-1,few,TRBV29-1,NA,CSVGVGSYNEQFF,TGCAGCGTTGGGGTCGGATCCTACAATGAGCAGTTCTTC
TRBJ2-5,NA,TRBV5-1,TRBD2,CASSLALGGRIQETQYF,TGCGCCAGCAGCTTGGCCTTAGGCGGGAGGATCCAAGAGACCCAGTACTTC
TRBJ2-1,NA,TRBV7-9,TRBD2,CASSAPGLAGFNEQFF,TGTGCCAGCAGTGCCCCGGGACTAGCGGGTTTCAATGAGCAGTTCTTC
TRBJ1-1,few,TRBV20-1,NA,CSARDNRGGTEAFF,TGCAGTGCTAGAGATAATAGGGGGGGCACTGAAGCTTTCTTT
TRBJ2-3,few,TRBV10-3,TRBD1,CAISGYSGQPDTDTQYF,TGTGCCATCAGTGGGTATTCGGGACAGCCAGACACAGATACGCAGTATTTT
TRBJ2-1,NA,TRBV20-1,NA,CSVRRGLYNEQFF,TGCAGTGTGCGCCGAGGCCTTTACAATGAGCAGTTCTTC
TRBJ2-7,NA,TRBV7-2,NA,CASSLRGLGRGNDEQYF,TGTGCCAGCAGCCTCCGTGGACTCGGCAGGGGTAACGACGAGCAGTACTTC
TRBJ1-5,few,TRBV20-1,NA,CSATGSRQPQHF,TGCAGTGCCACAGGGTCACGGCAGCCCCAGCATTTT
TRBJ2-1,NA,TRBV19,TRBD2,CASTRAREGVNEQFF,TGTGCCAGTACCAGAGCGCGGGAGGGGGTCAATGAGCAGTTCTTC
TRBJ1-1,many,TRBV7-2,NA,CASSWGQNTEAFF,TGTGCCAGCAGCTGGGGACAGAACACTGAAGCTTTCTTT
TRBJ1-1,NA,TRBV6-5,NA,CASSYSEGQTEAFF,TGTGCCAGCAGTTACTCGGAGGGTCAGACTGAAGCTTTCTTT
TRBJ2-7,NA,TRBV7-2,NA,CASSPGMYREQYF,TGTGCCAGCAGCCCGGGGATGTACCGGGAGCAGTACTTC
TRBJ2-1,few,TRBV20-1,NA,CSAEAHESSSYNEQFF,TGCAGTGCTGAGGCCCATGAGAGTAGCTCCTACAATGAGCAGTTCTTC
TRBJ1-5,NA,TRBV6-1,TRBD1,CASSEGQGRDQPQHF,TGTGCCAGCAGTGAAGGACAGGGGAGGGATCAGCCCCAGCATTTT
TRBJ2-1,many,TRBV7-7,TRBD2,CASSLIAGDEQFF,TGTGCTAGCAGCTTGATAGCGGGGGATGAGCAGTTCTTC
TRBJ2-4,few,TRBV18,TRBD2,CASSPAGGLAKNIQYF,TGTGCCAGCTCGCCAGCGGGAGGGCTCGCCAAAAACATTCAGTACTTC
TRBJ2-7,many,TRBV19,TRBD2,CASSTGLAGGYEQYF,TGTGCCAGTAGTACCGGACTAGCGGGAGGCTACGAGCAGTACTTC
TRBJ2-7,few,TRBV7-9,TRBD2,CASSWTSGPYEQYF,TGTGCCAGCAGCTGGACTAGCGGGCCCTACGAGCAGTACTTC
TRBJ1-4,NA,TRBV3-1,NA,CASSQSGSGSQLFF,TGTGCCAGCAGCCAATCCGGGTCTGGTTCTCAACTGTTTTTT
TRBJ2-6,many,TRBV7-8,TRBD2,CASSPSGSPISGANVLTF,TGTGCCAGCAGCCCCAGCGGGAGCCCAATCTCTGGGGCCAACGTCCTGACTTTC
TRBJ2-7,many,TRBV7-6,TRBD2,CASSLGDSGRNEQYF,TGTGCCAGCAGCTTAGGGGATAGCGGGAGAAATGAGCAGTACTTC
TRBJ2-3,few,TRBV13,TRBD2,CASREGVTDTQYF,TGTGCCAGCCGGGAGGGAGTTACAGATACGCAGTATTTT
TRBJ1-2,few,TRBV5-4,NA,CASTQGGGQNYGYTF,TGTGCCAGCACTCAAGGAGGGGGACAAAACTATGGCTACACCTTC
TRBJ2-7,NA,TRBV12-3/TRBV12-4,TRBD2,CASSSPGLDEQYF,TGTGCCAGCAGTTCCCCGGGACTAGACGAGCAGTACTTC